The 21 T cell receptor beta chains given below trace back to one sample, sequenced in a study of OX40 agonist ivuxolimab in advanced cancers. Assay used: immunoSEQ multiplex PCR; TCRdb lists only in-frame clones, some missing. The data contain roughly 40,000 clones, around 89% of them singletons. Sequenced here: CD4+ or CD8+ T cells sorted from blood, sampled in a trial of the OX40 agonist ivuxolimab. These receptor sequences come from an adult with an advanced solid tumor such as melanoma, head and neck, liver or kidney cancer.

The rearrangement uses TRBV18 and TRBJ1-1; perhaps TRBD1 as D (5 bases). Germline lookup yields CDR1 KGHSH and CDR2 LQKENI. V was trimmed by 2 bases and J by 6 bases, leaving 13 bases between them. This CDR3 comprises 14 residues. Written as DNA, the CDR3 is TGTGCCAGCTCACCATTACGGGGGGAAGCTGAAGCTTTCTTT. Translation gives CASSPLRGEAEAFF. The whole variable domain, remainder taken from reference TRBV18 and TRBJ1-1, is NAGVMQNPRHLVRRRGQEARLRCSPMKGHSHVYWYRQLPEEGLKFMVYLQKENIIDESGMPKERFSAEFPKEGPSILRIQQVVRGDSAAYFCASSPLRGEAEAFFGQGTRLTVV.

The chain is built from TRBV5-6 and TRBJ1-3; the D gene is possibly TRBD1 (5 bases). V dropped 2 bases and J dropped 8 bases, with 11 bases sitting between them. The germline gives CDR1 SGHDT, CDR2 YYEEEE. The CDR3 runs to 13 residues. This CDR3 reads CASSLGTLDTIYF. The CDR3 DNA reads TGTGCCAGCAGCTTAGGGACCTTGGACACCATATATTTT.

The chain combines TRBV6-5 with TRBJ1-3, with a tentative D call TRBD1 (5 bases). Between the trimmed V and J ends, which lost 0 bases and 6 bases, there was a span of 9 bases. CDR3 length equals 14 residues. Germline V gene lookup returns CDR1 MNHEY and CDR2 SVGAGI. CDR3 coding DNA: TGTGCCAGCAGTTACTCCCGGGACGTAAACACCATATATTTT. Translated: CASSYSRDVNTIYF.

CDR3 nucleotide sequence: TGTGCCAGCAGCTTAGGACAGGGCCCCTACGAGCAGTACTTC. It is translated as CASSLGQGPYEQYF. The J gene is TRBJ2-7, the V gene TRBV11-2, with 7 bases fitting TRBD1. This CDR3 has 14 amino acids. V gave up 1 base and J gave up 2 bases; unmatched junction bases: 2. The V gene's germline CDR1 is SGHAT and CDR2 FQNNGV.

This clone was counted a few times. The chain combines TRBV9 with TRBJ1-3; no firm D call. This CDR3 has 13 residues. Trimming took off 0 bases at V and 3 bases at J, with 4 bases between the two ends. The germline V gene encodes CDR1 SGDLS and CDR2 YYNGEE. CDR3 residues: CASSVEGGNTIYF. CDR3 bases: TGTGCCAGCAGCGTAGAGGGTGGAAACACCATATATTTT. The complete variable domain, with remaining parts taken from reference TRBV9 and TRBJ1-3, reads DSGVTQTPKHLITATGQRVTLRCSPRSGDLSVYWYQQSLDQGLQFLIQYYNGEERAKGNILERFSAQQFPDLHSELNLSSLELGDSALYFCASSVEGGNTIYFGEGSWLTVV.

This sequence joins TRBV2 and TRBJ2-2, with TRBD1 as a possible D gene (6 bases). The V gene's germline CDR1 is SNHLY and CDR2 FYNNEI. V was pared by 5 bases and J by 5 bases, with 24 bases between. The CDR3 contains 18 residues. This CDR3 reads CASSQGPGRQGVTGELFF. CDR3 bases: TGTGCCAGCAGTCAGGGGCCGGGACGGCAAGGAGTTACCGGGGAGCTGTTTTTT. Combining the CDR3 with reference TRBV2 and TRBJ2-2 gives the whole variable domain EPEVTQTPSHQVTQMGQEVILRCVPISNHLYFYWYRQILGQKVEFLVSFYNNEISEKSEIFDDQFSVERPDGSNFTLKIRSTKLEDSAMYFCASSQGPGRQGVTGELFFGEGSRLTVL.

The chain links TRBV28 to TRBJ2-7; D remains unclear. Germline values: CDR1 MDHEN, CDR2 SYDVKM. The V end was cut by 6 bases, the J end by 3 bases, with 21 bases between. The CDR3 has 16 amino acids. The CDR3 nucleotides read TGTGCCAGCAGACCCGGAACACGGTTCCCAGTCTACGAGCAGTACTTC. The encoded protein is CASRPGTRFPVYEQYF.

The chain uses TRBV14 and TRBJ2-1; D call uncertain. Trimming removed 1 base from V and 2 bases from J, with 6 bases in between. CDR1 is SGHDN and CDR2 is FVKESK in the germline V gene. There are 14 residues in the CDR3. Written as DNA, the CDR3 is TGTGCCAGCAGCCAAGTTCTCACCTACAATGAGCAGTTCTTC. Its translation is CASSQVLTYNEQFF.

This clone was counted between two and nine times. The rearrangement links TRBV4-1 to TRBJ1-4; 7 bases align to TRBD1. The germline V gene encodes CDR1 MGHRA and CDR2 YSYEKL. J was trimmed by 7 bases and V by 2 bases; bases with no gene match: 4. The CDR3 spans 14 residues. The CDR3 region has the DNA TGCGCCAGCAGCCAACAAGACAGGGTTGAAAAACTGTTTTTT. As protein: CASSQQDRVEKLFF.

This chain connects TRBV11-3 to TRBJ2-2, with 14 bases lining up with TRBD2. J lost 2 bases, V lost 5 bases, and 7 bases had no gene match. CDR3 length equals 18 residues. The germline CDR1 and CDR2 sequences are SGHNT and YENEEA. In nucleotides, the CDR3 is TGTGCCAGCAGCAAGACTAGCGGGAGGGCCGTTAACACCGGGGAGCTGTTTTTT. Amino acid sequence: CASSKTSGRAVNTGELFF.

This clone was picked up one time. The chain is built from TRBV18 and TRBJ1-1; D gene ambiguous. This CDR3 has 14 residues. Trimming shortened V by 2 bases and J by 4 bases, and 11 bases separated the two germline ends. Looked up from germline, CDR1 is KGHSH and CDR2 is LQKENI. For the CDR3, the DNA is TGTGCCAGCTCACCAAATCGGCAGTCCACTGAAGCTTTCTTT. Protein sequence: CASSPNRQSTEAFF.

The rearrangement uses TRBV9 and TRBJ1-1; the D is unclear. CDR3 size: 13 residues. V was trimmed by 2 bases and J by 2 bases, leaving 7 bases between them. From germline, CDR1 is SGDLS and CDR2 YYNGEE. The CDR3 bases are TGTGCCAGCAGCGTCCAGGCTAACACTGAAGCTTTCTTT. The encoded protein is CASSVQANTEAFF.

The CDR3 here is CATSRGDRISGNTIYF. DNA for the CDR3: TGTGCCACCAGCAGGGGGGACAGAATCTCTGGAAACACCATATATTTT. The chain couples TRBV15 to TRBJ1-3, with 7 bases matching TRBD1. Germline CDR1 is LNHNV and CDR2 is YYDKDF (reference sequence). After removal of 3 bases from V and 0 bases from J, the junction contained 5 bases not matched to a gene. This CDR3 is built from 16 residues.

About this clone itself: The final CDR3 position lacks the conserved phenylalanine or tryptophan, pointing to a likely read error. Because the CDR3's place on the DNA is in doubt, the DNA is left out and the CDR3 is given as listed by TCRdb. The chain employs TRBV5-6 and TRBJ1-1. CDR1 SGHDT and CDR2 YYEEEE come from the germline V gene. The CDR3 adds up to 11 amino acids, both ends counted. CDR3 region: CASTYLGEVCL.

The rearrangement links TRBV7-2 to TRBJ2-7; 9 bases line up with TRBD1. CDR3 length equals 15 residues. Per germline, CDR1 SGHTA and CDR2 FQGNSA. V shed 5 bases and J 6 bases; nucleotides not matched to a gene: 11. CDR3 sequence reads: CASSTTGGGPFEQYF. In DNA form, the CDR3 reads TGTGCCAGCAGCACAACAGGGGGCGGCCCTTTCGAGCAGTACTTC.

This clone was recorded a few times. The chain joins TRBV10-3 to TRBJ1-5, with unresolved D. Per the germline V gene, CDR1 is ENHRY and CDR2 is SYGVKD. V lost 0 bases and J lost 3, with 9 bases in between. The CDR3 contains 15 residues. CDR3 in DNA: TGTGCCATCAGTGAGTCCTACTCGACCAATCAGCCCCAGCATTTT. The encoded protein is CAISESYSTNQPQHF.

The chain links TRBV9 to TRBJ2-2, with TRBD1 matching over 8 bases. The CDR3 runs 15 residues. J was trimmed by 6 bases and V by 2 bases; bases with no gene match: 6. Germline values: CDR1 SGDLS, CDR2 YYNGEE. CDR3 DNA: TGTGCCAGCAGCGTGGATAACAGGGGGTCCGGGGAGCTGTTTTTT. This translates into CASSVDNRGSGELFF.

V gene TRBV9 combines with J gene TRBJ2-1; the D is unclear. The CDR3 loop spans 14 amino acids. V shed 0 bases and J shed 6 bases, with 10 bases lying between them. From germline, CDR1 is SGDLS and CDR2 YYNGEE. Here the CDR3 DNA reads TGTGCCAGCAGCGTAGATGGATCACTCAATGAGCAGTTCTTC. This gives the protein CASSVDGSLNEQFF.

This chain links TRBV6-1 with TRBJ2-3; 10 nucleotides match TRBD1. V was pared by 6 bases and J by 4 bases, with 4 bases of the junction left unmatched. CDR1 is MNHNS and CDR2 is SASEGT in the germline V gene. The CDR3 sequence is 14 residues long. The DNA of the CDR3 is TGTGCCAGCAGCAAAGGACAGGGGGCAGATACGCAGTATTTT. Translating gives CASSKGQGADTQYF.

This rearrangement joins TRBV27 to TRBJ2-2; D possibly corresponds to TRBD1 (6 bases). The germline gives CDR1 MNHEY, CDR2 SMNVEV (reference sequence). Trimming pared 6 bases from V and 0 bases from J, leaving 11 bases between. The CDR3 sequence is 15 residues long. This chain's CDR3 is CASSAQGSNTGELFF. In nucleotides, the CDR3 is TGTGCCAGCAGCGCACAGGGTTCGAACACCGGGGAGCTGTTTTTT.

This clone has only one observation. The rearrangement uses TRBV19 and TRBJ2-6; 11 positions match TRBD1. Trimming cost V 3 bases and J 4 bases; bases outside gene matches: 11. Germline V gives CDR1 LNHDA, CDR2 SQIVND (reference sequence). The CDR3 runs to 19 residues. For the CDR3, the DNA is TGTGCCAGTAGTATGGGGTTCGGGACAGGGGGAACCGGGGCCAACGTCCTGACTTTC. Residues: CASSMGFGTGGTGANVLTF.